These T cell receptor beta chains were read from a single sample in a study of PD-L1 blockade in urothelial cancer. The repertoire was sequenced with immunoSEQ multiplex PCR; TCRdb's copy has only in-frame clones and lacks some. The sample lists roughly 77,000 clones, over 80% occurring once. Source: PBMCs, taken around atezolizumab (anti-PD-L1) treatment. Every receptor here comes from a woman between 70 and 85 years old with urothelial cancer. CDR3s include the opening cysteine and the closing phenylalanine or tryptophan. The D gene is left open where the match is weak. The size entry is marked missing in some rows and otherwise reads once, few, many or a size class.

>TRBV7-2|14|TRBJ2-3|-|-
CASSLDAGTDTQYF
TGTGCCAGCAGCTTAGACGCAGGCACAGATACGCAGTATTTT
>TRBV6-1|15|TRBJ2-7|-|TRBD1
CASRLDRGSSYEQYF
TGTGCCAGCAGATTGGACAGGGGAAGCTCCTACGAGCAGTACTTC
>TRBV19|19|TRBJ2-5|-|TRBD2
CASSIRGLAGGSPQETQYF
TGTGCCAGTAGTATCCGGGGACTAGCGGGAGGTTCCCCCCAAGAGACCCAGTACTTC
>TRBV6-1|16|TRBJ2-1|few|-
CASSERRAGAYNEQFF
TGTGCCAGCAGTGAAAGGCGCGCGGGGGCGTACAATGAGCAGTTCTTC
>TRBV28|16|TRBJ2-3|-|TRBD2
CASTLGGVRGTDTQYF
TGTGCCAGCACCCTGGGGGGGGTTCGAGGCACAGATACGCAGTATTTT
>TRBV6-1|13|TRBJ1-2|-|TRBD1
CASRIQGTYGYTF
TGTGCCAGCAGAATACAGGGGACCTATGGCTACACCTTC
>TRBV6-5|12|TRBJ2-1|few|-
CATHSEYREQFF
TGTGCCACCCATTCTGAGTACCGGGAGCAGTTCTTC
>TRBV29-1|16|TRBJ2-2|once|TRBD2
CSVFHGLAGGPGELFF
TGCAGCGTTTTTCATGGACTAGCGGGAGGGCCCGGGGAGCTGTTTTTT
>TRBV4-3|16|TRBJ2-2|once|-
CASSQEIGGDTGELFF
TGCGCCAGCAGCCAAGAAATAGGGGGGGACACCGGGGAGCTGTTTTTT
>TRBV18|15|TRBJ1-1|-|-
CASSPTDAGDTEAFF
TGTGCCAGCTCACCTACGGACGCGGGAGACACTGAAGCTTTCTTT
>TRBV21-1|15|TRBJ1-2|-|-
CASRIEGGGFYGYTF
TGTGCCAGCAGGATAGAGGGGGGAGGGTTCTATGGCTACACCTTC
>TRBV2|12|TRBJ2-3|-|-
CASSVQPDTQYF
TGTGCCAGCAGTGTACAGCCAGATACGCAGTATTTT
>TRBV6-1|13|TRBJ1-4|-|-
CASRRGREEKLFF
TGTGCCAGCAGACGAGGGAGGGAGGAAAAACTGTTTTTT
>TRBV10-3|16|TRBJ1-4|-|TRBD1
CAISSGTGTTNEKLFF
TGTGCCATCAGTTCCGGGACAGGCACAACTAATGAAAAACTGTTTTTT
>TRBV6-1|12|TRBJ2-3|-|-
CASIGGPDTQYF
TGTGCCAGCATTGGAGGCCCAGATACGCAGTATTTT
>TRBV5-8|13|TRBJ2-3|-|-
CASSFQAGDTQYF
TGTGCCAGCAGCTTCCAGGCGGGAGATACGCAGTATTTT
>TRBV10-3|17|TRBJ2-3|-|TRBD2
CAISVVSFAGGLYTQYF
TGTGCCATCAGTGTGGTCTCTTTCGCGGGGGGGCTTTATACGCAGTATTTT
>TRBV5-1|12|TRBJ2-7|-|-
CASSPSSYEQYF
TGCGCCAGCAGCCCTAGCTCCTACGAGCAGTACTTC
>TRBV5-1|13|TRBJ2-7|-|-
CASALANSYEQYF
TGCGCCAGCGCCCTAGCGAACTCCTACGAGCAGTACTTC
>TRBV9|16|TRBJ2-3|-|TRBD2
CASSARLAQITDTQYF
TGTGCCAGCAGCGCCCGACTAGCGCAGATCACAGATACGCAGTATTTT
>TRBV7-9|15|TRBJ2-3|-|TRBD2
CASNPLGGRQDTQYF
TGTGCCAGCAACCCCCTTGGCGGGAGGCAAGATACGCAGTATTTT
>TRBV7-3|16|TRBJ2-4|-|-
CASSPGVGVAKNIQYF
TGTGCCAGCAGCCCGGGGGTGGGGGTAGCCAAAAACATTCAGTACTTC
>TRBV7-9|13|TRBJ1-1|few|-
CASSQTANTEAFF
TGTGCCAGCAGCCAGACAGCGAACACTGAAGCTTTCTTT
>TRBV7-9|17|TRBJ2-1|-|-
CASSLVGGSSSYNEQFF
TGTGCCAGCAGCTTAGTAGGAGGTTCAAGCTCCTACAATGAGCAGTTCTTC